The 30 T cell receptor beta chains given below trace back to one sample, sequenced in a study of graft-versus-host responses after intestinal transplantation. Profiling relied on immunoSEQ multiplex PCR, and the TCRdb table lists in-frame clones only, not all of them. The sample carries some 90,000 clones, roughly nine tenths recorded once. What these receptors recognize is not known. The input for sequencing was unstimulated CD4+ T cells sorted from spleen or lymph node cells, taken before intestinal transplant. Receptor source: a human donor who received an intestinal transplant.

The rearrangement uses TRBV4-1 and TRBJ2-3; no reliable D call. The CDR3 is 14 amino acids. From germline, CDR1 is MGHRA and CDR2 YSYEKL. V was shortened by 0 bases and J by 4 bases, with 8 bases between the two germline ends. DNA for the CDR3: TGCGCCAGCAGCCAAGATGTACTTCCAGATACGCAGTATTTT. Protein: CASSQDVLPDTQYF.

V and J are TRBV10-2 and TRBJ2-3; 12 positions agree with TRBD2. Trimming at V came to 5 bases and at J to 5 bases, leaving 8 bases not matched to a gene. CDR3 length: 16 amino acids. Looked up from germline, CDR1 is WSHSY and CDR2 is SAAADI. The CDR3 bases are TGCGCCAGCAGTCCCAGGACTAGCGGGGTAGGAGATACGCAGTATTTT. It encodes CASSPRTSGVGDTQYF.

The DNA of the CDR3 is TGTGCCAGCAGCGCCCCCGGGGGGTCCCCGGGCATTCAGTACTTC. Translating gives CASSAPGGSPGIQYF. The gene calls are TRBV6-1 and TRBJ2-4; the match to TRBD2 covers 7 bases. The length of the CDR3 is 15 residues. Germline V lookup: CDR1 MNHNS, CDR2 SASEGT. With 6 bases clipped from V and 9 bases from J, the junction kept 14 bases outside the gene matches.

The chain uses TRBV7-6 and TRBJ1-2; D unresolved. Between the trimmed V and J ends, which lost 5 bases and 8 bases, there was a span of 12 bases. Germline CDR1 is SGHVS and CDR2 is FNYEAQ. This CDR3 has 12 amino acids. The CDR3 sequence is CASSPGLSGYTF. The CDR3 nucleotides are TGTGCCAGCAGCCCAGGACTTTCCGGCTACACCTTC. Complete variable domain (other parts from reference TRBV7-6 and TRBJ1-2): GAGVSQSPRYKVTKRGQDVALRCDPISGHVSLYWYRQALGQGPEFLTYFNYEAQQDKSGLPNDRFSAERPEGSISTLTIQRTEQRDSAMYRCASSPGLSGYTFGSGTRLTVV.

This clone was picked up a small number of times. The J gene is TRBJ1-1, the V gene TRBV6-5; D possibly corresponds to TRBD1 (5 bases). The CDR3 extends over 14 amino acids. Germline V lookup: CDR1 MNHEY, CDR2 SVGAGI. The ends were cut back, 2 bases at V and 0 bases at J, with 7 bases in the middle. For the CDR3, the DNA is TGTGCCAGCAGTTACAGGGGCCTGAACACTGAAGCTTTCTTT. Its translation is CASSYRGLNTEAFF.

V usage is TRBV11-2 and J usage is TRBJ2-1; TRBD2 matches at 7 bases. Germline V lookup: CDR1 SGHAT, CDR2 FQNNGV. The CDR3 is 13 residues long. Unmatched junction bases numbered 5, after V lost 2 bases and J lost 10 bases. The CDR3 coding sequence is TGTGCCAGCAGCTTAACGTTGGGGGGGGAGCAGTTCTTC. Protein product: CASSLTLGGEQFF. Full variable domain (rest looked up from reference TRBV11-2 and TRBJ2-1): EAGVAQSPRYKIIEKRQSVAFWCNPISGHATLYWYQQILGQGPKLLIQFQNNGVVDDSQLPKDRFSAERLKGVDSTLKIQPAKLEDSAVYLCASSLTLGGEQFFGPGTRLTVL.

This clone was seen only once. J is TRBJ2-2 and V is TRBV4-2, with TRBD2 matching over 7 bases. Germline CDR1 reads LGHNA; CDR2 reads YNFKEQ. This CDR3 has 18 residues. V was pared by 0 bases and J by 5 bases, with 12 bases of the junction left unmatched. The CDR3 here is CASSQESAGGTGTGELFF. The DNA of the CDR3 is TGTGCCAGCAGCCAAGAATCCGCCGGGGGGACCGGAACCGGGGAGCTGTTTTTT.

The V and J genes are TRBV15 and TRBJ2-7, with 9 bases aligning to TRBD1. CDR1 and CDR2 (germline): LNHNV, YYDKDF (reference sequence). The length of the CDR3 is 15 residues. Germline trimming cut 2 bases from V and 0 bases from J; bases unmatched to any gene: 2. The CDR3 region has the DNA TGTGCCACCAGCAGAAGGACAGGGGACTCCTACGAGCAGTACTTC. This sequence encodes CATSRRTGDSYEQYF.

The chain couples TRBV18 to TRBJ2-7, with 10 bases lining up with TRBD1. The CDR3 loop spans 14 amino acids. V was pared by 2 bases and J by 4 bases, with 2 bases of the junction left unmatched. Germline V lookup: CDR1 KGHSH, CDR2 LQKENI. The CDR3 spells CASSPGDRGYEQYF. The CDR3, as DNA: TGTGCCAGCTCACCAGGGGACAGGGGATACGAGCAGTACTTC. The variable domain in full, with the rest retrieved from reference TRBV18 and TRBJ2-7, is NAGVMQNPRHLVRRRGQEARLRCSPMKGHSHVYWYRQLPEEGLKFMVYLQKENIIDESGMPKERFSAEFPKEGPSILRIQQVVRGDSAAYFCASSPGDRGYEQYFGPGTRLTVT.

This clone came up once. The V call is TRBV6-1, the J call TRBJ1-3; 8 bases align to TRBD1. The germline V gene encodes CDR1 MNHNS and CDR2 SASEGT. The V segment lost 6 bases and the J segment 2 bases; nucleotides outside the gene matches: 3. This CDR3 spans 14 amino acids. The CDR3 region is CASRRTGTGNTIYF. The CDR3 DNA follows: TGTGCCAGCAGACGGACAGGGACTGGAAACACCATATATTTT.

With regard to this clone: The sample carries other DNA sequences with the same CDR3. The rearrangement links TRBV6-6 to TRBJ2-3; D is possibly TRBD2 (5 bases). This CDR3 spans 13 amino acids. Germline V gene data show CDR1 as MNHNY and CDR2 as SVGAGI (reference sequence). Trimming took 10 bases from V and 2 from J, leaving 13 bases between them. CDR3 protein: CAIQRPPTDTQYF. For the CDR3, the DNA is TGTGCCATCCAGCGGCCCCCCACAGATACGCAGTATTTT.

The rearrangement links TRBV7-2 to TRBJ2-5; the D is unclear. Germline lookup yields CDR1 SGHTA and CDR2 FQGNSA. Trimming removed 1 base from V and 9 bases from J, with 15 bases in between. The CDR3 covers 14 residues. This chain's CDR3 is CASSLVGLVRPQYF. The CDR3, as DNA: TGTGCCAGCAGCTTAGTTGGGCTCGTTCGCCCCCAGTACTTC.

The rearrangement joins TRBV5-1 to TRBJ2-5; tentative D call: TRBD1 (5 bases). V dropped 4 bases and J dropped 0 bases, with 13 bases sitting between them. Looked up from germline, CDR1 is SGHRS and CDR2 is YFSETQ. The CDR3 extends over 15 amino acids. CDR3 protein: CASSNTGAYQETQYF. The CDR3 DNA reads TGCGCCAGCAGCAACACAGGCGCCTACCAAGAGACCCAGTACTTC.

The V call is TRBV11-2, the J call TRBJ2-5, with D maybe TRBD2 (6 bases). The CDR3 covers 13 residues. Per germline, CDR1 SGHAT and CDR2 FQNNGV. V was clipped by 2 bases and J by 3 bases, with 7 bases between them. CDR3 loop: CASSLLAEETQYF. The CDR3 coding sequence is TGTGCCAGCAGCTTATTAGCGGAAGAGACCCAGTACTTC.

The J gene is TRBJ1-5, the V gene TRBV11-2; D is unclear. Germline assignment: CDR1 SGHAT and CDR2 FQNNGV. The V and J ends lost 5 bases and 2 bases respectively, with 10 bases between them. The CDR3 is made up of 14 amino acids. CDR3 residues: CASSPTNGNQPQHF. CDR3 sequence (DNA): TGTGCCAGCAGCCCCACAAATGGCAATCAGCCCCAGCATTTT.

The rearrangement uses TRBV11-3 and TRBJ2-2; D is perhaps TRBD1 (6 bases). CDR1 is SGHNT, CDR2 YENEEA, per germline. The V end was cut by 4 bases, the J end by 3 bases, with 15 bases between. The CDR3 sequence is 16 residues long. CDR3 residues: CASSSRSGVYTGELFF. CDR3 coding DNA: TGTGCCAGCAGCTCGCGATCAGGGGTGTACACCGGGGAGCTGTTTTTT.

The gene calls are TRBV5-1 and TRBJ1-4, with 8 bases lining up with TRBD1. V lost 4 bases and J lost 4; bases outside the gene matches: 6. The CDR3 length is 15 residues. Germline V gene data show CDR1 as SGHRS and CDR2 as YFSETQ. CDR3 sequence (DNA): TGCGCCAGCAGCCCCGTACAGGGGGATAATGAAAAACTGTTTTTT. As protein: CASSPVQGDNEKLFF.

The rearrangement links TRBV6-5 to TRBJ2-3; possible D gene TRBD2, 7 bases. Deletions cut 6 bases from V and 0 bases from J, with 13 bases between. Germline CDR1 reads MNHEY; CDR2 reads SVGAGI. This CDR3 region has 15 residues. The CDR3 sequence is CASRRRGPSTDTQYF. The CDR3 nucleotides read TGTGCCAGCAGACGGCGGGGGCCTAGCACAGATACGCAGTATTTT.

The V and J genes are TRBV5-1 and TRBJ2-2; D is perhaps TRBD1 (5 bases). Trimming stripped 7 bases from V and 5 bases from J, with 15 bases between. Germline V gene sequence: CDR1 SGHRS, CDR2 YFSETQ. This CDR3 contains 14 residues. CDR3 region: CASHPQGGTGELFF. The CDR3 DNA reads TGCGCCAGCCATCCCCAGGGTGGGACCGGGGAGCTGTTTTTT. The full variable domain, with the rest looked up from reference TRBV5-1 and TRBJ2-2, is KAGVTQTPRYLIKTRGQQVTLSCSPISGHRSVSWYQQTPGQGLQFLFEYFSETQRNKGNFPGRFSGRQFSNSRSEMNVSTLELGDSALYLCASHPQGGTGELFFGEGSRLTVL.

The chain couples TRBV6-5 to TRBJ2-1; D is perhaps TRBD2 (5 bases). This CDR3 is 14 amino acids long. CDR1 MNHEY and CDR2 SVGAGI come from the germline V gene. V lost 8 bases and J lost 6, with 17 bases in between. This CDR3 is CASHSVASLNEQFF. The CDR3 bases are TGTGCCAGCCATAGCGTGGCTAGCCTCAATGAGCAGTTCTTC.

The V gene is TRBV6-5, the J gene TRBJ1-5; no reliable D call. This CDR3 is 15 amino acids long. CDR1 is MNHEY and CDR2 is SVGAGI in the germline V gene. The ends were cut back, 6 bases at V and 2 bases at J, with 14 bases in the middle. The CDR3 bases are TGTGCCAGCAGGAGGGCGACTTCGGGCAATCAGCCCCAGCATTTT. It yields the protein CASRRATSGNQPQHF.

The gene calls are TRBV6-5 and TRBJ1-1; 10 positions agree with TRBD1. Trimming cost V 6 bases and J 6 bases; bases outside gene matches: 7. Germline CDR1 MNHEY, CDR2 SVGAGI. CDR3 length: 14 residues. CDR3 nucleotide sequence: TGTGCCAGCAGCCAAGGGACAGGGGTGGCTGAAGCTTTCTTT. Encoded protein: CASSQGTGVAEAFF.

J is TRBJ1-1 and V is TRBV5-1; perhaps TRBD1 as D (5 bases). Looked up from germline, CDR1 is SGHRS and CDR2 is YFSETQ. V lost 4 bases, J lost 8 bases, and 15 bases lay in between. There are 13 residues in the CDR3. CDR3 in amino acids: CASSPAGGTEAFF. The CDR3 DNA sequence: TGCGCCAGCAGCCCGGCCGGGGGAACCGAAGCTTTCTTT. The full variable domain, rest sourced from reference TRBV5-1 and TRBJ1-1, is KAGVTQTPRYLIKTRGQQVTLSCSPISGHRSVSWYQQTPGQGLQFLFEYFSETQRNKGNFPGRFSGRQFSNSRSEMNVSTLELGDSALYLCASSPAGGTEAFFGQGTRLTVV.

This clone was recorded a few times. The chain links TRBV6-5 to TRBJ1-2; D is ambiguous. The germline gives CDR1 MNHEY, CDR2 SVGAGI. The V and J ends lost 5 bases and 4 bases respectively, with 11 bases between them. The length of the CDR3 is 13 residues. The CDR3 DNA follows: TGTGCCAGCAGTACGGGTATGATCTATGGCTACACCTTC. Its translation: CASSTGMIYGYTF.

V is TRBV6-5 and J is TRBJ1-5, with 7 bases fitting TRBD1. The CDR3 is 14 amino acids. Unmatched junction bases numbered 9, after V lost 6 bases and J lost 7 bases. The germline CDR1 and CDR2 sequences are MNHEY and SVGAGI. The CDR3 DNA reads TGTGCCAGCAGCCTCTACAGGGGTGGACAGCCCCAGCATTTT. Its translation is CASSLYRGGQPQHF.

In its sample, this clone was seen once. The CDR3 DNA reads as TGTGCCAGCAGTTATCGGCGGGGGGGCACAGATACGCAGTATTTT. Its translation: CASSYRRGGTDTQYF. The V and J genes are TRBV6-6 and TRBJ2-3, with 8 bases lining up with TRBD2. The CDR3 consists of 15 residues. V was clipped by 3 bases and J by 1 base; unmatched bases: 3. CDR1 is MNHNY and CDR2 is SVGAGI in the germline V gene (reference sequence).

The chain employs TRBV7-9 and TRBJ2-5, with 7 bases identical to TRBD1. Germline V lookup: CDR1 SEHNR, CDR2 FQNEAQ (reference sequence). The CDR3 is 14 amino acids. J was trimmed by 3 bases and V by 4 bases; bases with no gene match: 5. This CDR3 reads CASSWDQGEETQYF. CDR3 bases: TGTGCCAGCAGCTGGGACCAGGGGGAAGAGACCCAGTACTTC.

V gene TRBV5-1 combines with J gene TRBJ2-5; D might be TRBD1 (5 bases). V lost 4 bases and J 1 base, leaving 17 bases between the germline ends. The germline V gene has CDR1 SGHRS and CDR2 YFSETQ. The CDR3 has 16 residues. This chain's CDR3 is CASSPAQLGVQETQYF. For the CDR3, the DNA is TGCGCCAGCAGCCCAGCGCAATTAGGGGTCCAAGAGACCCAGTACTTC.

This clone has more than one count but fewer than ten. The J gene is TRBJ1-2, the V gene TRBV6-7, with D perhaps matching TRBD1 (6 bases). TRBV6-7 is noted as an ORF with a role that remains uncertain. CDR3 length: 12 residues. V lost 4 bases, J lost 8 bases, and 11 bases lay in between. Written as DNA, the CDR3 is TGTGCCAGCAGTTTGGCAGGGGTCGGCTACACCTTC. Translation gives CASSLAGVGYTF.

This chain connects TRBV27 to TRBJ1-2, with TRBD1 identical over 7 bases. V lost 3 bases and J lost 8; bases outside the gene matches: 3. From germline, CDR1 is MNHEY and CDR2 SMNVEV (reference sequence). The CDR3 has 12 residues. DNA for the CDR3: TGTGCCAGCAGTTTTCAGGGGGGCGGCTACACCTTC. The encoded protein is CASSFQGGGYTF.